This entry describes one T cell receptor beta chain. The antigen is unknown. Germline values: CDR1 MNHEY, CDR2 SMNVEV (reference sequence). With 5 bases removed from V and 4 bases from J, the gap between germline ends came to 11 bases. This CDR3 has 13 amino acids. Use of 60 Vbeta and 13 Jbeta primers characterized the PCR. The repertoire was sequenced with immunoSEQ multiplex PCR; TCRdb's copy has only in-frame clones and lacks some. The sample contains about 130,000 clones, roughly four fifths of which appear only once. These data come from a study of cytomegalovirus exposure and HLA in healthy donors. Study-wide results and limits: Reported results showed that the classifier diagnosed cytomegalovirus status with high specificity and sensitivity. One variant, a missense change in DCLRE1C, was linked in a later analysis to TCR beta V- and J-gene trimming.

Sequencing was performed on PBMCs. The receptor was isolated from a woman aged 50 to 65 in good health and CMV-seronegative. The chain joins TRBV27 to TRBJ2-5; D is possibly TRBD1 (6 bases). The CDR3 loop is CASSPGQIETQYF. Written as DNA, the CDR3 is TGTGCCAGCAGTCCCGGACAGATAGAGACCCAGTACTTC.